These 32 T cell receptor beta chains were all obtained from the same sample, sequenced in a study of cytomegalovirus exposure and HLA in healthy donors. Primers for the PCR totalled 60 Vbeta and 13 Jbeta. The table came from immunoSEQ multiplex PCR; TCRdb's copy has only in-frame clones and leaves some out. Among around 90,000 clones listed, 85% were seen once. Sequencing was performed on PBMCs. The receptors shown here come from a man in his forties in good health and CMV-seropositive.

This clone has only a few counts. The J gene is TRBJ1-2, the V gene TRBV5-1; D remains ambiguous. Germline V gives CDR1 SGHRS, CDR2 YFSETQ. V shed 0 bases and J shed 1 base, with 7 bases lying between them. The CDR3 is 14 amino acids. This chain's CDR3 is CASSLGSYNYGYTF. The CDR3 coding sequence is TGCGCCAGCAGCTTGGGCAGTTATAACTATGGCTACACCTTC.

The J gene is TRBJ2-3, the V gene TRBV2, with D perhaps matching TRBD2 (7 bases). V lost 7 bases and J 3 bases, leaving 14 bases between the germline ends. The germline gives CDR1 SNHLY, CDR2 FYNNEI. This CDR3 is built from 14 residues. In nucleotides, the CDR3 is TGTGCCAGCAATGGCGCGGGGGCGACAGATACGCAGTATTTT. Its translation: CASNGAGATDTQYF.

The chain couples TRBV10-3 to TRBJ2-1; possible D gene TRBD2, 6 bases. Germline loops: CDR1 ENHRY, CDR2 SYGVKD. The CDR3 has 17 residues. Trimming removed 2 bases from V and 0 bases from J, with 14 bases in between. CDR3 amino acids: CAISERGGSSSYNEQFF. As DNA, the CDR3 is TGTGCCATCAGTGAGAGGGGAGGTTCGAGCTCCTACAATGAGCAGTTCTTC.

This clone appeared once. The J gene is TRBJ1-4, the V gene TRBV25-1, with 8 nucleotides matching TRBD1. Germline V gene lookup returns CDR1 MGHDK and CDR2 SYGVNS. The trim removed 6 bases at V and 4 bases at J, leaving 10 bases unmatched. This CDR3 has 16 amino acids. The CDR3 DNA sequence: TGTGCCAGCAGACCAGGACAGGGAGGAAATAATGAAAAACTGTTTTTT. Protein: CASRPGQGGNNEKLFF.

The V and J genes are TRBV27 and TRBJ2-7; 10 bases match TRBD2. The CDR3 extends over 15 amino acids. Germline values: CDR1 MNHEY, CDR2 SMNVEV (reference sequence). Trimming removed 9 bases from V and 2 bases from J; junction bases left unmatched: 10. CDR3 loop: CASSYIAGGPYEQYF. In nucleotides, the CDR3 is TGTGCCAGTTCCTACATAGCGGGAGGACCCTACGAGCAGTACTTC.

V is TRBV19 and J is TRBJ1-1; weak D call: TRBD1 (6 bases). The CDR3 contains 12 residues. Per the germline V gene, CDR1 is LNHDA and CDR2 is SQIVND (reference sequence). Between the trimmed V and J ends, which lost 6 bases and 3 bases, there was a span of 8 bases. This CDR3 reads CASRKGDTEAFF. The CDR3 DNA reads TGTGCCAGTAGGAAGGGGGACACTGAAGCTTTCTTT.

This clone was counted a single time. The rearrangement uses TRBV5-1 and TRBJ1-3; D is perhaps TRBD1 (5 bases). Trimming stripped 4 bases from V and 1 base from J, with 24 bases between. The CDR3 contains 19 residues. Germline assignment: CDR1 SGHRS and CDR2 YFSETQ. The CDR3 coding sequence is TGCGCCAGCAGCCCTGGCCTAGGGGCAGGGCTCTGGTCTGGAAACACCATATATTTT. This translates into CASSPGLGAGLWSGNTIYF.

The CDR3 reads CASSEASGPYEQYF. The CDR3 DNA reads as TGCGCCAGCAGTGAGGCTAGCGGTCCCTACGAGCAGTACTTC. The chain combines TRBV10-1 with TRBJ2-7; 7 bases line up with TRBD2. The CDR3 sequence is 14 residues long. Germline lookup yields CDR1 WNHNN and CDR2 SYGVQD (reference sequence). Losses at the gene ends were 2 bases for V and 2 bases for J; bases not matched to a gene: 3.

The chain uses TRBV10-3 and TRBJ2-5; D might be TRBD1 (6 bases). V lost 7 bases to trimming and J lost 6 bases, with 15 bases between them. Germline assignment: CDR1 ENHRY and CDR2 SYGVKD. The CDR3 length is 13 residues. The CDR3 loop reads CAITNQGTQTQYF. CDR3 nucleotides: TGTGCCATCACCAATCAGGGGACGCAGACCCAGTACTTC.

This clone was detected only a few times. This chain joins TRBV27 and TRBJ2-1; tentatively, D is TRBD2 (6 bases). This CDR3 spans 14 amino acids. V lost 3 bases, J lost 4 bases, and 10 bases lay in between. Germline assignment: CDR1 MNHEY and CDR2 SMNVEV (reference sequence). CDR3 in amino acids: CASSFSGVYNEQFF. DNA for the CDR3: TGTGCCAGCAGTTTTAGCGGAGTATACAATGAGCAGTTCTTC.

This chain joins TRBV2 and TRBJ1-1, with D possibly TRBD1 on 6 matching bases. CDR3 length: 13 amino acids. Germline CDR1 and CDR2: SNHLY and FYNNEI. V dropped 7 bases and J dropped 4 bases, with 13 bases sitting between them. The CDR3 is CASTSGTLTEAFF. DNA for the CDR3: TGTGCCAGCACATCCGGGACACTCACTGAAGCTTTCTTT.

This chain connects TRBV4-1 to TRBJ2-1; D remains unclear. Trimming shortened V by 3 bases and J by 6 bases, and 6 bases separated the two germline ends. Germline V gives CDR1 MGHRA, CDR2 YSYEKL. The CDR3 is 12 residues long. Here the CDR3 reads CASSQPGNEQFF. The CDR3 DNA sequence: TGCGCCAGCAGCCAGCCAGGCAATGAGCAGTTCTTC.

This chain links TRBV30 with TRBJ1-2; 7 bases are shared with TRBD1. J lost 7 bases, V lost 2 bases, and 4 bases had no gene match. This CDR3 region has 12 residues. The V gene's germline CDR1 is GTSNPN and CDR2 SVGIG (reference sequence). Here the CDR3 reads CAWSKGAGGYTF. DNA of the CDR3: TGTGCCTGGAGTAAGGGGGCGGGTGGCTACACCTTC.

This sequence joins TRBV6-1 and TRBJ2-5; the D is unclear. V was cut by 3 bases and J by 2 bases, with 13 bases left in between. Germline CDR1 reads MNHNS; CDR2 reads SASEGT. The CDR3 length is 15 residues. The CDR3 reads CASSDFRHQQETQYF. The DNA of the CDR3 is TGTGCCAGCAGTGACTTCCGACACCAGCAAGAGACCCAGTACTTC.

The chain uses TRBV23-1 and TRBJ2-2; D remains unclear. TRBV23-1 is sorted into the ORF group, with uncertain function. The CDR3 length is 14 residues. Trimming cost V 2 bases and J 6 bases, with 10 bases left between them. For the CDR3, the DNA is TGCGCCAGCAGTCAAACCGCCAGATCCGGGGAGCTGTTTTTT. It translates to CASSQTARSGELFF.

The V call is TRBV10-3, the J call TRBJ2-7, with 9 bases fitting TRBD1. V lost 7 bases, J lost 2 bases, and 6 bases stayed unmatched. This CDR3 region has 14 residues. Per germline, CDR1 ENHRY and CDR2 SYGVKD. CDR3 sequence: CAIKERQGAYEQYF. CDR3 DNA sequence: TGTGCCATCAAGGAGCGACAGGGGGCCTACGAGCAGTACTTC.

The rearrangement links TRBV18 to TRBJ2-7; TRBD2 might be the D (6 bases). Trimming pared 0 bases from V and 5 bases from J, leaving 11 bases between. There are 14 residues in the CDR3. Germline V CDR1 and CDR2: KGHSH, LQKENI. Written as DNA, the CDR3 is TGTGCCAGCTCACCACCTACGGGAGTCAACGAGCAGTACTTC. Protein: CASSPPTGVNEQYF.

The genes are TRBV7-2 and TRBJ2-3, with a tentative D call TRBD2 (6 bases). Germline assignment: CDR1 SGHTA and CDR2 FQGNSA. With 5 bases removed from V and 7 bases from J, the gap between germline ends came to 19 bases. This CDR3 spans 15 amino acids. The CDR3 loop is CASSVGGFKINTQYF. For the CDR3, the DNA is TGTGCCAGCAGCGTTGGGGGGTTTAAAATAAATACGCAGTATTTT. The whole variable domain, remainder taken from reference TRBV7-2 and TRBJ2-3, is GAGVSQSPSNKVTEKGKDVELRCDPISGHTALYWYRQSLGQGLEFLIYFQGNSAPDKSGLPSDRFSAERTGGSVSTLTIQRTQQEDSAVYLCASSVGGFKINTQYFGPGTRLTVL.

This rearrangement joins TRBV4-2 to TRBJ2-3, with D perhaps matching TRBD1 (6 bases). Trimming left V 5 bases short and J 1 base short, with 25 bases between. The germline V gene has CDR1 LGHNA and CDR2 YNFKEQ. This CDR3 contains 19 residues. The CDR3 bases are TGTGCCAGCAGCAAAGCGCTAAGGCAGAGGGGGTCGGGCACAGATACGCAGTATTTT. Amino acid sequence: CASSKALRQRGSGTDTQYF.

CDR3 coding DNA: TGTGCCAGCTCCCGGAGTGCCCAAGAGACCCAGTACTTC. Protein sequence: CASSRSAQETQYF. The V gene is TRBV6-5, the J gene TRBJ2-5; D gene unclear. The CDR3 totals 13 residues. Germline lookup yields CDR1 MNHEY and CDR2 SVGAGI. V was cut by 8 bases and J by 1 base, with 11 bases left in between.

V gene TRBV4-2 combines with J gene TRBJ2-3, with TRBD1 as a possible D gene (6 bases). V shed 0 bases and J shed 4 bases, with 14 bases lying between them. The germline CDR1 and CDR2 sequences are LGHNA and YNFKEQ. This CDR3 region has 16 residues. DNA for the CDR3: TGTGCCAGCAGCCAAGAAGGACAGCTGGGAGCAGATACGCAGTATTTT. This gives the protein CASSQEGQLGADTQYF.

This sequence joins TRBV4-1 and TRBJ2-5, with 7 bases aligning to TRBD1. The CDR3 is made up of 16 amino acids. The ends lost 0 bases at V and 2 bases at J; junction bases unmatched: 6. Germline assignment: CDR1 MGHRA and CDR2 YSYEKL. The CDR3 reads CASSQDRGNKQETQYF. The CDR3 DNA reads as TGCGCCAGCAGCCAAGACAGGGGGAATAAGCAAGAGACCCAGTACTTC.

The V and J genes are TRBV27 and TRBJ1-1; no firm D call. In germline, CDR1 is MNHEY, CDR2 SMNVEV (reference sequence). Trimming took 5 bases from V and 1 from J, leaving 11 bases between them. The CDR3 runs 14 residues. The CDR3 loop reads CASSPAGSNTEAFF. In DNA, the CDR3 is TGTGCCAGCAGTCCGGCGGGTTCGAACACTGAAGCTTTCTTT.

The V gene is TRBV6-4, the J gene TRBJ2-5, with D maybe TRBD1 (5 bases). The CDR3 totals 14 residues. Germline CDR1 is MRHNA and CDR2 is SNTAGT. V was cut by 3 bases and J by 3 bases, with 11 bases left in between. In nucleotides, the CDR3 is TGTGCCAGCAGTGATGTTGGGGCCAAAGAGACCCAGTACTTC. This gives the protein CASSDVGAKETQYF.

The chain is built from TRBV11-2 and TRBJ2-7, with 9 bases matching TRBD2. V shed 0 bases and J 4 bases; nucleotides not matched to a gene: 7. CDR1 SGHAT and CDR2 FQNNGV come from the germline V gene. The CDR3 runs 16 residues. Written as DNA, the CDR3 is TGTGCCAGCAGCTTAGATCAGGGGCGGGGGGGGTACGAGCAGTACTTC. The encoded protein is CASSLDQGRGGYEQYF.

J is TRBJ2-2 and V is TRBV5-1; 10 nucleotides agree with TRBD1. The CDR3 totals 15 residues. J lost 5 bases, V lost 4 bases, and 5 bases had no gene match. CDR1 is SGHRS and CDR2 is YFSETQ in the germline V gene. The CDR3 region is CASSRGTGETGELFF. CDR3 nucleotide sequence: TGCGCCAGCAGCCGAGGGACAGGGGAAACCGGGGAGCTGTTTTTT.

In this sample, this clone turned up once. J is TRBJ2-7 and V is TRBV11-3; no firm D call. Trimming pared 2 bases from V and 7 bases from J, leaving 12 bases between. Germline CDR1 SGHNT, CDR2 YENEEA. The CDR3 spans 13 residues. The CDR3 nucleotides are TGTGCCAGCAGCTTATTGCGGAACCTAGAGCAGTACTTC. As protein: CASSLLRNLEQYF.

This rearrangement joins TRBV27 to TRBJ1-2; 7 bases fit TRBD1. The CDR3 runs 18 residues. V gave up 3 bases and J gave up 4 bases; unmatched junction bases: 17. Germline CDR1 is MNHEY and CDR2 is SMNVEV (reference sequence). CDR3 sequence (DNA): TGTGCCAGCAGTTTTACCTTCCGAAAGGGGGCCTGGAGCTATGGCTACACCTTC. It codes for CASSFTFRKGAWSYGYTF.

This chain joins TRBV9 and TRBJ2-7; 7 bases line up with TRBD1. This CDR3 comprises 16 residues. CDR1 SGDLS and CDR2 YYNGEE come from the germline V gene. Trimming cost V 5 bases and J 1 base; bases outside gene matches: 12. CDR3 DNA: TGTGCCAGCAGACAACTTGACAGGGATGGGTCCTACGAGCAGTACTTC. This encodes CASRQLDRDGSYEQYF.

The chain is built from TRBV5-1 and TRBJ2-7; TRBD1 agrees at 9 bases. The CDR3 contains 15 residues. The V segment lost 4 bases and the J segment 3 bases; nucleotides outside the gene matches: 8. Germline CDR1 and CDR2: SGHRS and YFSETQ. The chain's CDR3 is CASSNRDRDFYEQYF. CDR3 nucleotides: TGCGCCAGCAGCAACCGGGACAGGGACTTCTACGAGCAGTACTTC.

This clone was counted only a few times. The J gene is TRBJ2-5, the V gene TRBV11-2; D perhaps matches TRBD1 (5 bases). Trimming left V 5 bases short and J 0 bases short, with 10 bases between. The CDR3 spans 14 residues. CDR1 SGHAT and CDR2 FQNNGV come from the germline V gene. The CDR3 here is CASSHQGHQETQYF. The CDR3 region has the DNA TGTGCCAGCAGCCACCAGGGCCACCAAGAGACCCAGTACTTC.

The chain carries TRBV7-6 and TRBJ2-5; 8 nucleotides line up with TRBD2. V was pared by 1 base and J by 4 bases, with 8 bases of the junction left unmatched. CDR3 size: 16 residues. Per germline, CDR1 SGHVS and CDR2 FNYEAQ. This CDR3 is CASSLVFGTRRETQYF. CDR3 DNA sequence: TGTGCCAGCAGCTTAGTCTTCGGGACTAGGCGAGAGACCCAGTACTTC.